At least ten counts were recorded for the clone carrying this T cell receptor beta chain. No antigen is known for it. The CDR3 totals 15 residues. Germline assignment: CDR1 SGHDT and CDR2 YYEEEE. V was clipped by 4 bases and J by 7 bases; unmatched bases: 10. The entry originates in a study of response to subunit inactivated influenza vaccine. Study-wide findings and caveats: Authors suggested few new T cells are recruited by each seasonal influenza vaccination.

TCRdb re-derived calls from the RT-PCR reads in MiXCR, one entry per CDR3 protein. The profile shows just over 300,000 distinct CDR3 sequences, around 20% of them singletons. The chain joins TRBV5-6 to TRBJ1-4, with TRBD1 matching over 7 bases. The clonotype originates from a man between 50 and 69 years old who received an inactivated influenza vaccine. The sequencing used PBMCs from blood, collected about 20 months after vaccination. CDR3 in DNA: TGTGCCAGCAGCCGGACCCGGGACAGCGGTGAAAAACTGTTTTTT. It codes for CASSRTRDSGEKLFF.